This TCR beta chain was identified in a study of shared clonotypes between healthy human individuals. Germline loops: CDR1 SGHDN, CDR2 FVKESK. V was pared by 1 base and J by 3 bases, with 6 bases between. The CDR3 loop spans 13 amino acids. It was into CD45RA+ naive and CD45RA-negative memory subsets that the CD4+ cells were split. Sequenced by immunoSEQ multiplex PCR; TCRdb stores in-frame clones only, minus some. The sample lists about a million clones; about 76% were seen once. Only one count was recorded for this clone. The sequenced sample was memory CD4+ T cells sorted from blood. Subset noted: CD45RA-negative fraction. This clonotype was obtained from a man aged 18 to 29 in good health. This chain connects TRBV14 to TRBJ1-2; unclear D gene. The CDR3 bases are TGTGCCAGCAGCCAAGGACTATACTATGGCTACACCTTC. Translated: CASSQGLYYGYTF.